This T cell receptor (beta chain) was documented in a study of T cells in Graves' hyperthyroidism and ophthalmopathy. Findings and caveats of the study: A 13 V-J model separated ophthalmopathy from stable hyperthyroidism.

As regards this clonotype: Its target is not known. This could be a read error, since a much larger clone is one nucleotide away.

Uncontrolled infections, other autoimmune diseases, pregnancy or lactation led to exclusion of patients. Researchers amplified the TCR beta CDR3 regions from RNA transcripts. The HTBI primer set drove a first-round RT-PCR of the TCR CDR3. TCRdb passed the multiplex PCR reads through MiXCR, listing each CDR3 protein once. The table records some 440,000 distinct CDR3 sequences, 15% to 18% of them present only once. Germline CDR1 and CDR2: MDHEN and SYDVKM. The length of the CDR3 is 16 residues. The source material was blood. The genes are TRBV28 and TRBJ2-2; a weak D match, TRBD2 (5 bases). This TCR was sampled from a woman under 30 with Graves' hyperthyroidism. The CDR3 DNA follows: TGTGCCAGCAGTTTGTTCTCCAGCAGGAACACCGGGGAGCTGTCTTTT. The encoded protein is CASSLFSSRNTGELSF.